These 10 T cell receptor beta chains came from one sample sequenced in a study of blood T cell repertoires in COVID-19. Sequencing used immunoSEQ multiplex PCR; TCRdb keeps in-frame clones, though not all of them. The sample contains around 310,000 clones, roughly nine tenths of which appear only once. Sequencing was carried out using PBMCs or T cells enriched from blood (not recorded which). Receptors originate from a young woman who had recovered from COVID-19.

V usage is TRBV7-9 and J usage is TRBJ1-6; no clear D gene. Germline values: CDR1 SEHNR, CDR2 FQNEAQ (reference sequence). Deletions cut 1 base from V and 8 bases from J, with 12 bases between. The CDR3 sequence is 15 residues long. DNA for the CDR3: TGTGCCAGCAGCTTAGGGGCAGGTCCGTATTCACCCCTCCACTTT. Protein sequence: CASSLGAGPYSPLHF. Full variable domain (missing parts from reference TRBV7-9 and TRBJ1-6): DTGVSQNPRHKITKRGQNVTFRCDPISEHNRLYWYRQTLGQGPEFLTYFQNEAQLEKSRLLSDRFSAERPKGSFSTLEIQRTEQGDSAMYLCASSLGAGPYSPLHFGNGTRLTVT.

This clone was picked up one time. V is TRBV7-6 and J is TRBJ1-1; D is unclear. Germline V CDR1 and CDR2: SGHVS, FNYEAQ. The CDR3 has 14 amino acids. Trimming took off 8 bases at V and 4 bases at J, with 17 bases between the two ends. For the CDR3, the DNA is TGTGCCAGCGGTCTCGGGGAGGCGAGCACTGAAGCTTTCTTT. Protein sequence: CASGLGEASTEAFF.

CDR3 in amino acids: CASSAPGRGVAFF. The CDR3 region has the DNA TGTGCCAGCAGCGCACCAGGTCGGGGGGTAGCTTTCTTT. V gene TRBV5-5 combines with J gene TRBJ1-1; TRBD1 might be the D (5 bases). The CDR3 contains 13 residues. V was pared by 4 bases and J by 10 bases, with 17 bases between. Germline CDR1 SGHKS, CDR2 YYEKEE (reference sequence).

J is TRBJ1-2 and V is TRBV5-1; 7 bases line up with TRBD1. Germline V gene sequence: CDR1 SGHRS, CDR2 YFSETQ. This CDR3 region has 14 residues. J gave up 8 bases and V 1 base, and 8 bases lay outside the gene matches. CDR3 nucleotide sequence: TGCGCCAGCAGCTTGATACAGGGGATAGACGGCTACACCTTC. Its protein is CASSLIQGIDGYTF.

The V and J genes are TRBV24-1 and TRBJ2-3; D possibly corresponds to TRBD2 (6 bases). The CDR3 runs 13 residues. CDR1 is KGHDR, CDR2 SFDVKD, per germline. The germline V and J ends were trimmed by 10 bases and 0 bases, with 10 bases remaining between them. CDR3 sequence reads: CATGGRSTDTQYF. CDR3 bases: TGTGCCACGGGGGGTAGGAGCACAGATACGCAGTATTTT.

The J gene is TRBJ2-2, the V gene TRBV29-1; TRBD2 might be the D (6 bases). Germline V gene sequence: CDR1 SQVTM, CDR2 ANQGSEA. The CDR3 has 17 residues. V was cut by 3 bases and J by 3 bases, with 20 bases left in between. CDR3 sequence reads: CSVDGGQGGVDTGELFF. CDR3 nucleotides: TGCAGCGTTGACGGGGGTCAGGGAGGAGTGGACACCGGGGAGCTGTTTTTT.

In this sample, this clone turned up once. V gene TRBV19 combines with J gene TRBJ1-1; the D is unclear. V dropped 1 base and J dropped 0 bases, with 15 bases sitting between them. The CDR3 runs 17 residues. Germline lookup yields CDR1 LNHDA and CDR2 SQIVND (reference sequence). CDR3 DNA: TGTGCCAGTAGTATAGTCGGGAGGGTGCAACTGAACACTGAAGCTTTCTTT. Translation: CASSIVGRVQLNTEAFF.

The rearrangement uses TRBV5-5 and TRBJ1-3; D is unresolved. From germline, CDR1 is SGHKS and CDR2 YYEKEE (reference sequence). The CDR3 has 15 amino acids. The V end lost 1 base, the J end lost 0 bases, and 8 bases lay between the germline ends. Here the CDR3 reads CASSLFGVSGNTIYF. The CDR3 DNA sequence: TGTGCCAGCAGCTTGTTCGGAGTCTCTGGAAACACCATATATTTT. The full variable domain, rest sourced from reference TRBV5-5 and TRBJ1-3, is DAGVTQSPTHLIKTRGQQVTLRCSPISGHKSVSWYQQVLGQGPQFIFQYYEKEERGRGNFPDRFSARQFPNYSSELNVNALLLGDSALYLCASSLFGVSGNTIYFGEGSWLTVV.

The gene calls are TRBV4-1 and TRBJ2-5, with 7 nucleotides matching TRBD2. Germline V gene lookup returns CDR1 MGHRA and CDR2 YSYEKL. The CDR3 covers 15 residues. The junction had 8 bases not matched to a gene; V was cut back by 5 bases and J by 2 bases. The CDR3 loop reads CASSGRESQQETQYF. The CDR3, as DNA: TGCGCCAGCAGCGGGAGGGAGAGCCAACAAGAGACCCAGTACTTC.

This clone was found a few times. The V gene is TRBV11-2, the J gene TRBJ2-1, with 9 positions matching TRBD2. Trimming cost V 2 bases and J 5 bases; bases outside gene matches: 4. The CDR3 totals 15 residues. Germline V gene sequence: CDR1 SGHAT, CDR2 FQNNGV. The CDR3, as DNA: TGTGCCAGCAGCTTATCTAGCGGGGCCCACAATGAGCAGTTCTTC. Its translation: CASSLSSGAHNEQFF.